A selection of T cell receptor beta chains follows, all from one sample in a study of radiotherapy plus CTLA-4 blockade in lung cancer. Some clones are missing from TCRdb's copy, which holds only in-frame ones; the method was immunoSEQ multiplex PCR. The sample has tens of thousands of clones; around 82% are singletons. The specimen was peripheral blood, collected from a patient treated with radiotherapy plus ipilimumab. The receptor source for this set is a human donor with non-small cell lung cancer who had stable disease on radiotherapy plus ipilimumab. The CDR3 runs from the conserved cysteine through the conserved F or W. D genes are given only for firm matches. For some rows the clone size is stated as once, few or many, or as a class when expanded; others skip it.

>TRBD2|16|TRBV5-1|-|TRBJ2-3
TGCGCCAGCAGCTTTCTGACTAGCGGGAGCACAGATACGCAGTATTTT
CASSFLTSGSTDTQYF
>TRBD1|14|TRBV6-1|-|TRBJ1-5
TGTGCCAACGTGCGGACAGGGGTGTATCAGCCCCAGCATTTT
CANVRTGVYQPQHF
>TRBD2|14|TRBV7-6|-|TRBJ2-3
TGTGCCAGCAGCCAACGAGCGGGAACAGATACGCAGTATTTT
CASSQRAGTDTQYF
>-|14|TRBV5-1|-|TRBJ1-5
TGCGCCAGCAGCTTGGACAGTAGCAATCAGCCCCAGCATTTT
CASSLDSSNQPQHF
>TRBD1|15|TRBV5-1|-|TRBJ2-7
TGCGCCAGCGGATATACTTTGGGACAGGGTTACGAGCAGTACTTC
CASGYTLGQGYEQYF
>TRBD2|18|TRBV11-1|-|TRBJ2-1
TGTGCCAGCAGCAACCCGAAATTCACTAGCGGGAGTCGGAATGAGCAGTTCTTC
CASSNPKFTSGSRNEQFF
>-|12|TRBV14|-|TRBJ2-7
TGTGCCAGCAGCCACACCTCCTACGAGCAGTACTTC
CASSHTSYEQYF
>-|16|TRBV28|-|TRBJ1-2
TGTGCCAGCAGTTTACCTGACAGGAGGAATAACTATGGCTACACCTTC
CASSLPDRRNNYGYTF
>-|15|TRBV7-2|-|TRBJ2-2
TGTGCCAGCAGCCGTAGGTTAGCGCTCCCCGGGGAGCTGTTTTTT
CASSRRLALPGELFF
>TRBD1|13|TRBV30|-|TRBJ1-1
TGTGCCTGCCGGGACAGACCGAACACTGAAGCTTTCTTT
CACRDRPNTEAFF
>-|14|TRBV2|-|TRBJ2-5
TGTGCCAGCAGTGAAGTCGGGGGCGGAGAGACCCAGTACTTC
CASSEVGGGETQYF
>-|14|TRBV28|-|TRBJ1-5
TGTGCCAGCAGTTTGACAGGTCGTAATCAGCCCCAGCATTTT
CASSLTGRNQPQHF
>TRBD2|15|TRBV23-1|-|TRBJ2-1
TGCGCCAGCACCCAGACTAGCGGGGGGGAAAATGAGCAGTTCTTC
CASTQTSGGENEQFF
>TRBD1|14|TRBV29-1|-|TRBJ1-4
TGCAGCGTTGGGCTTTTTGGACAGGGAGGAAAACTGTTTTTT
CSVGLFGQGGKLFF
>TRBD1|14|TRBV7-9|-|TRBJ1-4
TGTGCCAGCAGCTTACCCGGACAGGATGAAAAACTGTTTTTT
CASSLPGQDEKLFF
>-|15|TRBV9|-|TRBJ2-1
TGTGCCAGCAGCGCCAATACGGTTGGAAAGGATGAGCAGTTCTTC
CASSANTVGKDEQFF
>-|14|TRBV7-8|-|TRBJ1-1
TGTGCCAGCAGCCACGGGACATTGAACACTGAAGCTTTCTTT
CASSHGTLNTEAFF
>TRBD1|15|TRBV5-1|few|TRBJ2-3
TGCGCCAGCAGCGGCAGGGGGCTTGACACAGATACGCAGTATTTT
CASSGRGLDTDTQYF
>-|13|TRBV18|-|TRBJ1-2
TGTGCCAGCTCACCTGACAGTAACTATGGCTACACCTTC
CASSPDSNYGYTF
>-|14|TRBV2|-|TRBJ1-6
TGTGCCAGCAGTGATTTGGGGGGTCCCTCACCCCTCCACTTT
CASSDLGGPSPLHF
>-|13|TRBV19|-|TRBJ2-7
TGTGCCAGTAGTCTACAGGGCGGCTACGAGCAGTACTTC
CASSLQGGYEQYF
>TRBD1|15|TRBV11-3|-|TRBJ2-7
TGTGCCAGCAGTTATTCGACAGGGGGCTACTACGAGCAGTACTTC
CASSYSTGGYYEQYF
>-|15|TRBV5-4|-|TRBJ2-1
TGTGCCAGCAGTGCAGACAGGCTGGTAAACAATGAGCAGTTCTTC
CASSADRLVNNEQFF
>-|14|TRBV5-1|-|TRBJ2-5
TGCGCCAGCAGCTTAAACCGGGCTAAAGAGACCCAGTACTTC
CASSLNRAKETQYF
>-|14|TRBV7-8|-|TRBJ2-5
TGTGCCAGCAGCTTATGGGGCGGGGAAGAGACCCAGTACTTC
CASSLWGGEETQYF
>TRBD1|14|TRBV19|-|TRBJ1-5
TGTGCCAGTAACAGGGGAATTTTAAATCAGCCCCAGCATTTT
CASNRGILNQPQHF
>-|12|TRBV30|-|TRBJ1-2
TGTGCCTGGAGCGGTCAGAGCTATGGCTACACCTTC
CAWSGQSYGYTF
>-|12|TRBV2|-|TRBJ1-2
TGTGCCAGCAGTGAAGGCGGCTATGGCTACACCTTC
CASSEGGYGYTF
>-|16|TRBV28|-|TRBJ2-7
TGTGCCAGCAGTTTTACCCCACCACGGGGAGCCTACGAGCAGTACTTC
CASSFTPPRGAYEQYF
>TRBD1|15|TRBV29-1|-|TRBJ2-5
TGCAGCGTTGAAAGCCCGGGGACAGGCCGCGAGACCCAGTACTTC
CSVESPGTGRETQYF
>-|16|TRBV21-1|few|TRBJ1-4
TGTGCCAGCAGCCCCGGGACAGGGGTCCCTAATGAAAAACTGTTTTTT
CASSPGTGVPNEKLFF
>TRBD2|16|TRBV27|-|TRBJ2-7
TGTGCCAGCAGAAAGGGACTAGCGGGAGAAACCTACGAGCAGTACTTC
CASRKGLAGETYEQYF
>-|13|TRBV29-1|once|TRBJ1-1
TGCAGCGTTGAAGCTATGGGGGGAACTGAAGCTTTCTTT
CSVEAMGGTEAFF
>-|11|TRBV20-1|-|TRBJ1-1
TGCAGTGCTAGGAGTTCCACTGAAGCTTTCTTT
CSARSSTEAFF
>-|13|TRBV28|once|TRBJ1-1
TGTGCCAGCAGTTTTAGTAGAAACACTGAAGCTTTCTTT
CASSFSRNTEAFF
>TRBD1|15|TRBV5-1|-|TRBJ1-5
TGCGCCAGCAGCCCTACCACAGGGGGCGGTCAGCCCCAGCATTTT
CASSPTTGGGQPQHF
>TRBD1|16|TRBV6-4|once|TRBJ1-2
TGTGCCAGCAGTGAGTCACCGGGACAGGGGGCTTATGGCTACACCTTC
CASSESPGQGAYGYTF
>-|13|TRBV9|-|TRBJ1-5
TGTGCCAGCAGCGCCCCGGGAGGCCAGCCCCAGCATTTT
CASSAPGGQPQHF
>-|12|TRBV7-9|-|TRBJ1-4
TGTGCCAGCACCTTGACTAATGAAAAACTGTTTTTT
CASTLTNEKLFF
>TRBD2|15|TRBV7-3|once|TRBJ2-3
TGTGCCAGCAGCATCAGCGGGGGGCGGGCAGATACGCAGTATTTT
CASSISGGRADTQYF